This T cell receptor beta chain was profiled in a study of blood T cells in healthy people across ages. In this sample, this clonotype turned up a few times. The CDR3 sequence is 17 residues long. CDR1 is SGDLS, CDR2 YYNGEE, per germline. V was pared by 4 bases and J by 2 bases, with 20 bases between. Combining a sample-barcoded 5' primer with a J-beta primer mix, a second PCR ran for roughly 7 to 12 cycles. MiXCR, applied by TCRdb to the 5' RACE reads, yields one record per CDR3 protein. The profile shows some 900,000 distinct CDR3 sequences, about 48% of them singletons. The receptor was derived from a man aged 30-40 years in good health. Sequencing was done on a sample of blood. The chain carries TRBV9 and TRBJ2-3; D could derive from TRBD1 or TRBD2 (5 bases each). The CDR3 sequence is CASSPEGTDIFTDTQYF. Here the CDR3 DNA reads TGTGCCAGCAGCCCTGAGGGGACCGATATTTTCACAGATACGCAGTATTTT.